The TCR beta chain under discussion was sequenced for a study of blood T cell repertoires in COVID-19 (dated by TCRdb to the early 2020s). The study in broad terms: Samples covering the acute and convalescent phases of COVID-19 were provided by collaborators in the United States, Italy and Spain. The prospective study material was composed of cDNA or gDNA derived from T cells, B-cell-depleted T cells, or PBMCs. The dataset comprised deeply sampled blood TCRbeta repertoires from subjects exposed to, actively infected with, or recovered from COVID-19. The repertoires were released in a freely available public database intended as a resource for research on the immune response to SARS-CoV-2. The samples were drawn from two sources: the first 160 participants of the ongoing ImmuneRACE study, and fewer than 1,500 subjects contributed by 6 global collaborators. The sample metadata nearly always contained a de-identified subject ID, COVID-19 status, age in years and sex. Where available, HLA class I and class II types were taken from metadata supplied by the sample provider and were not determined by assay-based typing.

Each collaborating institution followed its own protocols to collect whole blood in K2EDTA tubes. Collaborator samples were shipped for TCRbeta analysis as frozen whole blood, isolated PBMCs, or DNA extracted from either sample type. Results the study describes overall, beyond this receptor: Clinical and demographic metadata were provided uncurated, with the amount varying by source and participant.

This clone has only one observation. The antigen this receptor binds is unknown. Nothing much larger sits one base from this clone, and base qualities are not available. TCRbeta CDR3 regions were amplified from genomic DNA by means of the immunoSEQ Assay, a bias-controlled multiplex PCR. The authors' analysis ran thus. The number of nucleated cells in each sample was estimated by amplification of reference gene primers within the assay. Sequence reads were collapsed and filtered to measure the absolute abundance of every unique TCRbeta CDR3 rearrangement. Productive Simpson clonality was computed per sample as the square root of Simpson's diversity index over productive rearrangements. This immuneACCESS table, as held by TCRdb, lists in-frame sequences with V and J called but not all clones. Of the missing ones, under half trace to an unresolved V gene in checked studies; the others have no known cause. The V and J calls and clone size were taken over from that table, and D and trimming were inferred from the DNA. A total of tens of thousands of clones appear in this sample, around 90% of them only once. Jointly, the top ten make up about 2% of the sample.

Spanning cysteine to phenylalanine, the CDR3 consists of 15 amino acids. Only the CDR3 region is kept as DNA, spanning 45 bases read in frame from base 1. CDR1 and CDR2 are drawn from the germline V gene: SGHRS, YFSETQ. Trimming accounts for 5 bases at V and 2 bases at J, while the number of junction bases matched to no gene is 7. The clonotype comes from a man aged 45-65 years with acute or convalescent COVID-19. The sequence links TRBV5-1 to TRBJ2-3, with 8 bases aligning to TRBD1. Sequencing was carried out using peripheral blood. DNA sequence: TGCGCCAGCAGGTTACTGGACAGGGCCACAGATACGCAGTATTTT. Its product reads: CASRLLDRATDTQYF.